One sample yielded the 32 T cell receptor beta chains listed below, sequenced in a study of cytomegalovirus exposure and HLA in healthy donors. Only in-frame clones appear in the TCRdb table, and some are missing; sequencing was by immunoSEQ multiplex PCR. The sample consists of 55,000 to 75,000 clones, almost 95% of them appearing once. Sequenced: PBMCs. These receptors were taken from a man aged 18 to 30 in good health and CMV-seropositive.

V and J are TRBV6-4 and TRBJ2-7, with TRBD1 matching 7 bases. This CDR3 contains 13 residues. V lost 4 bases and J lost 5; bases outside the gene matches: 5. The germline V gene encodes CDR1 MRHNA and CDR2 SNTAGT. CDR3 in DNA: TGTGCCAGCAGTGCCAAAACAGGGGACGAGCAGTACTTC. This translates into CASSAKTGDEQYF.

V is TRBV9 and J is TRBJ2-1; weak D call: TRBD2 (6 bases). Trimming stripped 0 bases from V and 0 bases from J, with 13 bases between. The germline CDR1 and CDR2 sequences are SGDLS and YYNGEE. This CDR3 comprises 17 residues. The CDR3, as DNA: TGTGCCAGCAGCGTAGCGGGAGTTTCGAGCTCCTACAATGAGCAGTTCTTC. It is translated as CASSVAGVSSSYNEQFF.

This clone was seen only once. The chain recombines TRBV9 with TRBJ2-5; 9 bases are a match to TRBD2. With 0 bases clipped from V and 2 bases from J, the junction kept 5 bases outside the gene matches. Germline V gene sequence: CDR1 SGDLS, CDR2 YYNGEE. The CDR3 is made up of 16 amino acids. The CDR3 region is CASSVGASGIQETQYF. In nucleotides, the CDR3 is TGTGCCAGCAGCGTAGGAGCTAGCGGGATACAAGAGACCCAGTACTTC.

This rearrangement joins TRBV19 to TRBJ1-2, with TRBD1 as a possible D gene (6 bases). This CDR3 spans 15 amino acids. V was trimmed by 1 base and J by 3 bases, leaving 12 bases between them. Germline V gene lookup returns CDR1 LNHDA and CDR2 SQIVND (reference sequence). The CDR3 here is CASSIVRGYDYGYTF. The CDR3 coding sequence is TGTGCCAGTAGTATAGTGAGGGGGTACGACTATGGCTACACCTTC.

The chain has TRBV27 and TRBJ1-2, with TRBD1 matching over 12 bases. The length of the CDR3 is 16 residues. J gave up 6 bases and V 5 bases, and 10 bases lay outside the gene matches. The V gene's germline CDR1 is MNHEY and CDR2 SMNVEV (reference sequence). The CDR3 DNA follows: TGTGCCAGCAGTGGACTGCCGGGACAGGGGGCAGATGGCTACACCTTC. This sequence encodes CASSGLPGQGADGYTF.

V usage is TRBV5-5 and J usage is TRBJ1-4, with 7 bases that match TRBD1. This CDR3 contains 14 residues. V dropped 3 bases and J dropped 7; count of bases not matched to a gene: 6. Looked up from germline, CDR1 is SGHKS and CDR2 is YYEKEE (reference sequence). CDR3 region: CASSSWTGPEKLFF. The DNA for the CDR3 is TGTGCCAGCAGCTCATGGACAGGACCTGAAAAACTGTTTTTT.

CDR3 amino acids: CASGLGTGGQTEAFF. In DNA, the CDR3 is TGTGCTAGTGGTTTGGGAACAGGGGGCCAGACTGAAGCTTTCTTT. V is TRBV12-5 and J is TRBJ1-1; the match to TRBD1 covers 9 bases. Germline loops: CDR1 LGHNT, CDR2 FRNRAP. V lost 1 base and J lost 5; bases outside the gene matches: 5. There are 15 residues in the CDR3.

J is TRBJ2-5 and V is TRBV27; 8 bases match TRBD1. Germline V gene lookup returns CDR1 MNHEY and CDR2 SMNVEV (reference sequence). The CDR3 is 16 residues long. V was pared by 2 bases and J by 5 bases, with 10 bases of the junction left unmatched. The CDR3 loop reads CASSLLAQGAAETQYF. In DNA, the CDR3 is TGTGCCAGCAGTTTACTGGCTCAGGGGGCGGCGGAGACCCAGTACTTC.

This clone was seen only once. V gene TRBV9 combines with J gene TRBJ2-5, with TRBD2 matching over 14 bases. The CDR3 consists of 15 residues. Per germline, CDR1 SGDLS and CDR2 YYNGEE. J gave up 7 bases and V 3 bases, and 5 bases lay outside the gene matches. The DNA of the CDR3 is TGTGCCAGCAGCGGGGGGACTAGCGGGAGCGGGACCCAGTACTTC. It translates to CASSGGTSGSGTQYF.

This sequence joins TRBV5-1 and TRBJ2-2, with D maybe TRBD1 (6 bases). The length of the CDR3 is 16 residues. Germline lookup yields CDR1 SGHRS and CDR2 YFSETQ. V was pared by 2 bases and J by 1 base, with 12 bases between. The CDR3 protein is CASSLTGRGNTGELFF. The CDR3, as DNA: TGCGCCAGCAGCTTAACAGGGAGAGGGAACACCGGGGAGCTGTTTTTT.

V is TRBV28 and J is TRBJ1-5, with D hard to call. The CDR3 loop spans 15 amino acids. Per germline, CDR1 MDHEN and CDR2 SYDVKM. V shed 6 bases and J shed 0 bases, with 12 bases lying between them. CDR3 sequence (DNA): TGTGCCAGCAGAATCCGGGTAAATAGCAATCAGCCCCAGCATTTT. Its protein product is CASRIRVNSNQPQHF.

The chain uses TRBV5-5 and TRBJ2-2, with 10 bases aligning to TRBD2. Germline-derived CDR1 and CDR2 are SGHKS and YYEKEE (reference sequence). J lost 1 base, V lost 5 bases, and 11 bases had no gene match. This CDR3 contains 18 residues. CDR3 sequence (DNA): TGTGCCAGCAGTCTGAGAAGGACTAGCGGAAGGAACACCGGGGAGCTGTTTTTT. Protein: CASSLRRTSGRNTGELFF.

CDR3 nucleotide sequence: TGTGCCAGCAGCTTAACTGGGGAGCTGTTTTTT. Protein product: CASSLTGELFF. The J gene is TRBJ2-2, the V gene TRBV7-2; D gene unclear. Germline loops: CDR1 SGHTA, CDR2 FQGNSA. The CDR3 consists of 11 residues. V lost 2 bases and J 8 bases, leaving 3 bases between the germline ends. Variable domain in full (rest from reference TRBV7-2 and TRBJ2-2): GAGVSQSPSNKVTEKGKDVELRCDPISGHTALYWYRQSLGQGLEFLIYFQGNSAPDKSGLPSDRFSAERTGGSVSTLTIQRTQQEDSAVYLCASSLTGELFFGEGSRLTVL.

The chain has TRBV28 and TRBJ2-1; 9 nucleotides align to TRBD2. The V gene's germline CDR1 is MDHEN and CDR2 SYDVKM. The junction had 8 bases not matched to a gene; V was cut back by 3 bases and J by 8 bases. The CDR3 runs to 15 residues. Written as DNA, the CDR3 is TGTGCCAGCAGTTTCGCGGGGGGGACCCAAGATGAGCAGTTCTTC. Translated: CASSFAGGTQDEQFF.

This chain connects TRBV7-8 to TRBJ2-3, with 9 bases identical to TRBD2. CDR3 length: 16 amino acids. Germline CDR1 SGHVS, CDR2 FQNEAQ. V was pared by 3 bases and J by 3 bases, with 7 bases of the junction left unmatched. CDR3 sequence: CASSFRVAGATDTQYF. The CDR3 DNA reads as TGTGCCAGCAGCTTTCGTGTAGCGGGAGCAACAGATACGCAGTATTTT. Using reference TRBV7-8 and TRBJ2-3 for the parts outside the CDR3, the full variable domain is GAGVSQSPRYKVAKRGQDVALRCDPISGHVSLFWYQQALGQGPEFLTYFQNEAQLDKSGLPSDRFFAERPEGSVSTLKIQRTQQEDSAVYLCASSFRVAGATDTQYFGPGTRLTVL.

This clone was picked up one time. The junction and the germline gene differ at one end; a read error may be behind it. The chain employs TRBV7-9 and TRBJ1-3; D is uncertain. CDR1 SEHNR and CDR2 FQNEAQ come from the germline V gene (reference sequence). CDR3 size: 8 residues. In DNA, the CDR3 is TGTGCCACCCTGACCTCGGGTTTT. This codes for CATLTSGF.

V usage is TRBV9 and J usage is TRBJ1-4, with 8 bases fitting TRBD1. The CDR3 spans 19 residues. After removal of 4 bases from V and 8 bases from J, the junction contained 22 bases not matched to a gene. From germline, CDR1 is SGDLS and CDR2 YYNGEE. CDR3 amino acids: CASSPRLIQRTGRTEKLFF. Written as DNA, the CDR3 is TGTGCCAGCAGCCCTCGTTTGATACAAAGGACAGGGCGGACCGAAAAACTGTTTTTT.

This chain joins TRBV7-6 and TRBJ2-1; 9 bases map to TRBD1. The junction had 2 bases not matched to a gene; V was cut back by 4 bases and J by 4 bases. The germline gives CDR1 SGHVS, CDR2 FNYEAQ. This CDR3 comprises 14 residues. CDR3 region: CASSSTGGYNEQFF. In nucleotides, the CDR3 is TGTGCCAGCAGCTCGACAGGGGGTTACAATGAGCAGTTCTTC.

The chain has TRBV19 and TRBJ2-7; TRBD2 is a possible D gene (6 bases). V lost 2 bases and J 3 bases, leaving 14 bases between the germline ends. The CDR3 extends over 15 amino acids. Germline CDR1 reads LNHDA; CDR2 reads SQIVND (reference sequence). CDR3 sequence (DNA): TGTGCCAGTAGTATATCAGGGTTCGGGGGCTACGAGCAGTACTTC. It yields the protein CASSISGFGGYEQYF.

The V call is TRBV30, the J call TRBJ2-7; TRBD2 might be the D (6 bases). The CDR3 sequence is 14 residues long. V was shortened by 3 bases and J by 3 bases, with 15 bases between the two germline ends. The germline CDR1 and CDR2 sequences are GTSNPN and SVGIG (reference sequence). The CDR3 spells CAWSPRWGDYEQYF. The CDR3 nucleotides are TGTGCCTGGAGCCCGCGCTGGGGGGACTACGAGCAGTACTTC.

As DNA, the CDR3 is TGTGCCAGCAGCGGCACAGGGGATGGGGAGACCCAGTACTTC. It codes for CASSGTGDGETQYF. The chain joins TRBV4-2 to TRBJ2-5; 7 nucleotides line up with TRBD1. Per germline, CDR1 LGHNA and CDR2 YNFKEQ. The V gene end was trimmed by 5 bases and the J gene end by 5 bases; junction bases not matched to a gene: 8. The CDR3 extends over 14 amino acids.

The V gene is TRBV27, the J gene TRBJ2-1; TRBD2 is a possible D gene (5 bases). There are 15 residues in the CDR3. Trimming stripped 6 bases from V and 3 bases from J, with 15 bases between. Germline V gene lookup returns CDR1 MNHEY and CDR2 SMNVEV (reference sequence). CDR3: CASSRGPNLYNEQFF. The DNA for the CDR3 is TGTGCCAGCAGCCGGGGTCCCAACCTCTACAATGAGCAGTTCTTC.

The chain couples TRBV5-5 to TRBJ2-5, with 9 bases that match TRBD2. Looked up from germline, CDR1 is SGHKS and CDR2 is YYEKEE (reference sequence). The CDR3 covers 15 residues. The V and J ends lost 4 bases and 4 bases, in that order; junction bases with no gene match: 8. This CDR3 reads CASSPKGLAPETQYF. CDR3 nucleotide sequence: TGTGCCAGCAGCCCCAAGGGACTAGCACCAGAGACCCAGTACTTC.

The chain recombines TRBV15 with TRBJ2-7, with D perhaps matching TRBD1 (6 bases). The germline V gene encodes CDR1 LNHNV and CDR2 YYDKDF (reference sequence). The CDR3 runs to 21 residues. Trimming stripped 0 bases from V and 0 bases from J, with 27 bases between. The CDR3 DNA sequence: TGTGCCACCAGCAGAGATTTTTTCGCCATAGGTCTCGGGACAACCTCCTACGAGCAGTACTTC. It specifies CATSRDFFAIGLGTTSYEQYF.

The J gene is TRBJ2-3, the V gene TRBV10-2; D is unresolved. V was clipped by 2 bases and J by 7 bases, with 10 bases between them. Germline lookup yields CDR1 WSHSY and CDR2 SAAADI. CDR3 length: 13 amino acids. The CDR3 protein is CASSEGGSYTQYF. CDR3 nucleotide sequence: TGCGCCAGCAGTGAGGGCGGATCGTATACGCAGTATTTT.

This clone has only one observation. V gene TRBV27 combines with J gene TRBJ2-1; D is uncertain. Looked up from germline, CDR1 is MNHEY and CDR2 is SMNVEV (reference sequence). This CDR3 is 12 amino acids long. V gave up 6 bases and J gave up 1 base, with 4 bases separating them. This CDR3 is CASSLSYNEQFF. The CDR3 DNA sequence: TGTGCCAGCAGCCTATCCTACAATGAGCAGTTCTTC.

The CDR3 DNA reads TGCGCCAGCAGCCAGGACCCGGGGGACTCTAATGGGGAGTTCTTC. This codes for CASSQDPGDSNGEFF. This chain links TRBV4-1 with TRBJ2-1; perhaps TRBD2 as D (6 bases). The germline V gene has CDR1 MGHRA and CDR2 YSYEKL. The CDR3 covers 15 residues. V was trimmed by 3 bases and J by 14 bases, leaving 23 bases between them.

The chain couples TRBV5-1 to TRBJ2-7; D perhaps matches TRBD2 (6 bases). Germline V gene lookup returns CDR1 SGHRS and CDR2 YFSETQ. Between the trimmed V and J ends, which lost 0 bases and 6 bases, there was a span of 10 bases. This CDR3 spans 13 amino acids. CDR3 protein: CASSLVTGSEQYF. CDR3 in DNA: TGCGCCAGCAGCTTGGTGACCGGGAGCGAGCAGTACTTC.

This chain links TRBV28 with TRBJ2-7, with TRBD2 matching 8 bases. The CDR3 is 15 residues long. J gave up 3 bases and V 3 bases, and 7 bases lay outside the gene matches. CDR1 and CDR2 (germline): MDHEN, SYDVKM. The CDR3 sequence: CASSFQASGRYEQYF. The CDR3, as DNA: TGTGCCAGCAGTTTCCAGGCTAGCGGGCGCTACGAGCAGTACTTC. Together with reference TRBV28 and TRBJ2-7, the CDR3 gives the full variable domain: DVKVTQSSRYLVKRTGEKVFLECVQDMDHENMFWYRQDPGLGLRLIYFSYDVKMKEKGDIPEGYSVSREKKERFSLILESASTNQTSMYLCASSFQASGRYEQYFGPGTRLTVT.

This chain links TRBV7-9 with TRBJ1-4; perhaps TRBD1 as D (5 bases). In germline, CDR1 is SEHNR, CDR2 FQNEAQ (reference sequence). CDR3 size: 14 residues. V dropped 0 bases and J dropped 4 bases, with 6 bases sitting between them. The CDR3 here is CASSLATDNEKLFF. In DNA, the CDR3 is TGTGCCAGCAGCTTAGCGACAGATAATGAAAAACTGTTTTTT.

The chain links TRBV6-1 to TRBJ1-2; perhaps TRBD1 as D (6 bases). CDR1 MNHNS and CDR2 SASEGT come from the germline V gene. Deletions cut 0 bases from V and 2 bases from J, with 16 bases between. The length of the CDR3 is 17 residues. Here the CDR3 DNA reads TGTGCCAGCAGTGAAGCTGGTCGCGGGGGCGTGAACTATGGCTACACCTTC. The encoded protein is CASSEAGRGGVNYGYTF.

J is TRBJ1-4 and V is TRBV5-1; D unresolved. There are 15 residues in the CDR3. Deletions cut 3 bases from V and 0 bases from J, with 9 bases between. Germline-derived CDR1 and CDR2 are SGHRS and YFSETQ. The chain's CDR3 is CASSSRVATNEKLFF. In nucleotides, the CDR3 is TGCGCCAGCAGCTCCCGGGTAGCAACTAATGAAAAACTGTTTTTT.